What follows describes a single T cell receptor (beta chain). TCRdb passed the 5' RACE reads through MiXCR, listing each CDR3 protein once. The sample has 420,000 or so distinct CDR3 sequences, about a fifth seen once; the top ten hold around 12%. V was trimmed by 0 bases and J by 1 base, leaving 25 bases between them. This CDR3 spans 21 amino acids. From germline, CDR1 is MNHEY and CDR2 SVGEGT. The sample is drawn from a study of identical twins. This TCR was sampled from a middle-aged man in good health. This chain connects TRBV6-2 or TRBV6-3 to TRBJ2-4, with no clear D. Source material: naive T cells sorted from blood. CDR3: CASSYSPVSAFWDSAKNIQYF. The CDR3 DNA reads TGTGCCAGCAGTTACTCTCCAGTCTCGGCTTTTTGGGATTCGGCCAAAAACATTCAGTACTTC.